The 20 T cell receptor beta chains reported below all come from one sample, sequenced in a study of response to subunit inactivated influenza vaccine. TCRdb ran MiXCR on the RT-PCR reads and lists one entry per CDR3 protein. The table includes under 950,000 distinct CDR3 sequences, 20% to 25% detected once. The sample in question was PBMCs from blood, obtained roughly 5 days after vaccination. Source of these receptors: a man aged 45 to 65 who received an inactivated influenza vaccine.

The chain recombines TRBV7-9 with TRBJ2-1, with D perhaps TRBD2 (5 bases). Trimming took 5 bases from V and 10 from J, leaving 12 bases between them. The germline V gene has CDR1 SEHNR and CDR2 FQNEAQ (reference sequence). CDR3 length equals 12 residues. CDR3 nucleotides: TGTGCCAGCAGCCGTCTAGCAAGGGAGCAGTTCTTC. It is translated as CASSRLAREQFF. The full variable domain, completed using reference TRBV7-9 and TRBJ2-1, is DTGVSQNPRHKITKRGQNVTFRCDPISEHNRLYWYRQTLGQGPEFLTYFQNEAQLEKSRLLSDRFSAERPKGSFSTLEIQRTEQGDSAMYLCASSRLAREQFFGPGTRLTVL.

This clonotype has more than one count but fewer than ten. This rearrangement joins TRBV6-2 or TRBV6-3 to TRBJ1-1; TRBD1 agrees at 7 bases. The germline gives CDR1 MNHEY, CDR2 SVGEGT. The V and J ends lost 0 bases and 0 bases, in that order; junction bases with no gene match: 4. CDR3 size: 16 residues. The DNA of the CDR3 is TGTGCCAGCAGTTACTCTTCAGGGGGATTGAACACTGAAGCTTTCTTT. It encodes CASSYSSGGLNTEAFF.

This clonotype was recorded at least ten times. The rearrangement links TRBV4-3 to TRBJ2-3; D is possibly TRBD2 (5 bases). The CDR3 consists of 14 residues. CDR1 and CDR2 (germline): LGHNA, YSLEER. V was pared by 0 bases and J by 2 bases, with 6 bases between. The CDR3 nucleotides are TGCGCCAGCAGCCAAGATAGCGACACAGATACGCAGTATTTT. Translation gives CASSQDSDTDTQYF.

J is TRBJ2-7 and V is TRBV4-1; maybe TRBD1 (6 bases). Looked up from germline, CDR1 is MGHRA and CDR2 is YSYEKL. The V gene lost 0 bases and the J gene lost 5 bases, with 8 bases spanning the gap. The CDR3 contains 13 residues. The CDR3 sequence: CASSQEWGHEQYF. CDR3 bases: TGCGCCAGCAGCCAAGAATGGGGGCACGAGCAGTACTTC.

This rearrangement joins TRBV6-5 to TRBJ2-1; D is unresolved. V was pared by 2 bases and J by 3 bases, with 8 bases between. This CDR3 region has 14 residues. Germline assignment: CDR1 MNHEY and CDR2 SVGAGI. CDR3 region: CASSYTRVYNEQFF. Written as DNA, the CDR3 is TGTGCCAGCAGTTACACTCGAGTCTACAATGAGCAGTTCTTC.

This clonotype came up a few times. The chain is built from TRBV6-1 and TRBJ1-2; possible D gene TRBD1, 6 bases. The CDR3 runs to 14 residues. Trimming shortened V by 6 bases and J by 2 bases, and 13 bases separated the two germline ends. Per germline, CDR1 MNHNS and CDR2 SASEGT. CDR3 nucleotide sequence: TGTGCCAGCAGGGCGGCGGGGGGCAACTATGGCTACACCTTC. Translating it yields CASRAAGGNYGYTF.

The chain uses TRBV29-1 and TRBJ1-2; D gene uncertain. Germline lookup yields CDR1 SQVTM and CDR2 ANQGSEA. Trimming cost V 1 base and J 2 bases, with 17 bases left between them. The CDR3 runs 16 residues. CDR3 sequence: CSVEARGFLGNYGYTF. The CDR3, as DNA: TGCAGCGTTGAAGCTCGTGGCTTTTTGGGGAACTATGGCTACACCTTC.

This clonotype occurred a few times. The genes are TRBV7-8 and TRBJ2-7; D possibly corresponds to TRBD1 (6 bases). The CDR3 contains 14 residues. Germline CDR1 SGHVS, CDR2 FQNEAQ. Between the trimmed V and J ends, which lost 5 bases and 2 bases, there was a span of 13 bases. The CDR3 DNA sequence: TGTGCCAGCAGCCTTACCGGGACACCCTACGAGCAGTACTTC. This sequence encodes CASSLTGTPYEQYF.

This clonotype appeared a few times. For the CDR3, the DNA is TGCGCCAGCAGCTTGGCCCCCGGACACCCGGCGGAGACCCAGTACTTC. As protein: CASSLAPGHPAETQYF. The rearrangement links TRBV5-1 to TRBJ2-5; TRBD1 might be the D (5 bases). The CDR3 contains 16 residues. Trimming cost V 0 bases and J 5 bases, with 17 bases left between them. Germline V lookup: CDR1 SGHRS, CDR2 YFSETQ.

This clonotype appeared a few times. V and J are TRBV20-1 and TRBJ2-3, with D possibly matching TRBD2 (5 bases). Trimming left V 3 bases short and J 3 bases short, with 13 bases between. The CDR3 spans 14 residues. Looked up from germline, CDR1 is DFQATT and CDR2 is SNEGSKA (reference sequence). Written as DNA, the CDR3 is TGCAGTGCTAGTCTGTCGGGAAAGACAGATACGCAGTATTTT. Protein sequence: CSASLSGKTDTQYF.

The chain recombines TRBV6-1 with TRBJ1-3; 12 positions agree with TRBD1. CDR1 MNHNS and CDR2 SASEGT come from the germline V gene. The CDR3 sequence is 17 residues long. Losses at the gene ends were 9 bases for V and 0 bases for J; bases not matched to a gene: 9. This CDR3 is CASAFGTGGISGNTIYF. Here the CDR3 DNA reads TGTGCCAGTGCCTTTGGGACAGGGGGCATCTCTGGAAACACCATATATTTT.

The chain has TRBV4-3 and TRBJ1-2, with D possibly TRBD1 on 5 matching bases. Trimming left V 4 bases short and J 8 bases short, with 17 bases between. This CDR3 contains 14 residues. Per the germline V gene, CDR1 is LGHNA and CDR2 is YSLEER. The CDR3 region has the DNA TGCGCCAGCAGCCGAACCGGGACGCTGGTAGGCTACACCTTC. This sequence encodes CASSRTGTLVGYTF.

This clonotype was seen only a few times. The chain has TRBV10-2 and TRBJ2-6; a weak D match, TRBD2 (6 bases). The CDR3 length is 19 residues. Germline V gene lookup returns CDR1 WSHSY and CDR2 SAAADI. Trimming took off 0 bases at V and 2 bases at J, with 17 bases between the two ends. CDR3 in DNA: TGCGCCAGCAGTGAGTCGGCGGCAGGAGGGTGGACTGGGGCCAACGTCCTGACTTTC. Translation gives CASSESAAGGWTGANVLTF.

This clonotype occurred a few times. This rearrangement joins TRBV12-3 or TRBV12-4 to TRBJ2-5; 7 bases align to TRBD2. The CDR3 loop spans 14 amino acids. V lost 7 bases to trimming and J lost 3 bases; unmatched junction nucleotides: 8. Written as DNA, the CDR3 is TGTGCCAGCAACCAGCGGGGCTCGAAAGAGACCCAGTACTTC. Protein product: CASNQRGSKETQYF.

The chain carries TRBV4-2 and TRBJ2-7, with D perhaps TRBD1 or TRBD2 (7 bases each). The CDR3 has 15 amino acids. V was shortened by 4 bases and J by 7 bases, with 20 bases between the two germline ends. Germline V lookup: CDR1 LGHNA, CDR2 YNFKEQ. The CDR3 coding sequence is TGTGCCAGCAGCCCCAGTGGGGCAGGGGGGGAAGAGCAGTACTTC. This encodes CASSPSGAGGEEQYF.

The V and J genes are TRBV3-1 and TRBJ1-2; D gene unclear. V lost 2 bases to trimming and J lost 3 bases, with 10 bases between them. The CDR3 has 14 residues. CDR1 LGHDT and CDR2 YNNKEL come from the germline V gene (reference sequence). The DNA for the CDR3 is TGTGCCAGCAGCCAAAACCCTCCGGACTATGGCTACACCTTC. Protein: CASSQNPPDYGYTF.

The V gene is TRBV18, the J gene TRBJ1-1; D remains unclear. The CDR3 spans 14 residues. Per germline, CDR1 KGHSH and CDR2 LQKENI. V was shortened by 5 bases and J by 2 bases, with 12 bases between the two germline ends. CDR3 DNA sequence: TGTGCCAGCTCAGCGAACGTTGGTAACACTGAAGCTTTCTTT. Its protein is CASSANVGNTEAFF.

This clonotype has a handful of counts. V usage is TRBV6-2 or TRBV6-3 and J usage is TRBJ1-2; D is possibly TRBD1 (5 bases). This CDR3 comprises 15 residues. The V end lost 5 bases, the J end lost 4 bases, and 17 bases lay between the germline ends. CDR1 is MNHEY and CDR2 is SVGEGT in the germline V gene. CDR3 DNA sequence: TGTGCCAGCAGTCTTACCGGGACCCCCGGCTATGGCTACACCTTC. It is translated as CASSLTGTPGYGYTF.

The CDR3 reads CASSLTGTSGSGANVLTF. CDR3 nucleotide sequence: TGCGCCAGCAGCTTAACAGGGACTAGCGGGTCTGGGGCCAACGTCCTGACTTTC. The rearrangement links TRBV5-1 to TRBJ2-6, with TRBD2 matching over 12 bases. The CDR3 is made up of 18 amino acids. V lost 2 bases, J lost 1 base, and 4 bases stayed unmatched. The V gene's germline CDR1 is SGHRS and CDR2 YFSETQ.

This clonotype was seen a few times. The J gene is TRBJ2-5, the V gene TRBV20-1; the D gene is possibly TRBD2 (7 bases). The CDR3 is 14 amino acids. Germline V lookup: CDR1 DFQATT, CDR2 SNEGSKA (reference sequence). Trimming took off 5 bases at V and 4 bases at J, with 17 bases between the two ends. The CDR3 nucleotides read TGCAGTGCTTGGGGGGGCTTGCGGGCAGAGACCCAGTACTTC. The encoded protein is CSAWGGLRAETQYF.